These T cell receptor beta chains were read from a single sample in a study of graft-versus-host responses after intestinal transplantation. Their antigens are not known. Profiling relied on immunoSEQ multiplex PCR, and the TCRdb table lists in-frame clones only, not all of them. The sample has more than 90,000 clones; around nine tenths are singletons. The sample in question was unstimulated CD4+ T cells sorted from spleen or lymph node cells, obtained before transplant. These receptors originate from a human donor who was the organ donor for an intestinal transplant. The CDR3 runs from the conserved cysteine through the conserved F or W. The order of the fields is J gene, clone size, V gene, CDR3 protein. Where a row states a size, it is once, few, many or the class of an expanded clone; other rows omit it.

J gene: TRBJ2-6
clone size: .
V gene: TRBV19
CDR3 protein: CASSTLRGGSGANVLTF

J gene: TRBJ2-5
clone size: .
V gene: TRBV19
CDR3 protein: CASSTRTSGSETQYF

J gene: TRBJ1-5
clone size: .
V gene: TRBV19
CDR3 protein: CASSIKDSQPQHF

J gene: TRBJ2-3
clone size: .
V gene: TRBV4-3
CDR3 protein: CASSQDISAENTDTQYF

J gene: TRBJ2-1
clone size: .
V gene: TRBV2
CDR3 protein: CASSRLAGTYNEQFF

J gene: TRBJ2-5
clone size: .
V gene: TRBV29-1
CDR3 protein: CSVDSSGVLQETQYF

J gene: TRBJ2-2
clone size: .
V gene: TRBV2
CDR3 protein: CASSGTGASTGELFF

J gene: TRBJ2-5
clone size: .
V gene: TRBV2
CDR3 protein: CASSYPGGRAETQYF

J gene: TRBJ2-2
clone size: once
V gene: TRBV30
CDR3 protein: CAWTSGRLGSGELFF

J gene: TRBJ2-3
clone size: .
V gene: TRBV20-1
CDR3 protein: CSASRTDTQYF

J gene: TRBJ2-7
clone size: .
V gene: TRBV19
CDR3 protein: CASSRGGTVYEQYF

J gene: TRBJ2-1
clone size: .
V gene: TRBV7-9
CDR3 protein: CASSLYLAGTSNEQFF